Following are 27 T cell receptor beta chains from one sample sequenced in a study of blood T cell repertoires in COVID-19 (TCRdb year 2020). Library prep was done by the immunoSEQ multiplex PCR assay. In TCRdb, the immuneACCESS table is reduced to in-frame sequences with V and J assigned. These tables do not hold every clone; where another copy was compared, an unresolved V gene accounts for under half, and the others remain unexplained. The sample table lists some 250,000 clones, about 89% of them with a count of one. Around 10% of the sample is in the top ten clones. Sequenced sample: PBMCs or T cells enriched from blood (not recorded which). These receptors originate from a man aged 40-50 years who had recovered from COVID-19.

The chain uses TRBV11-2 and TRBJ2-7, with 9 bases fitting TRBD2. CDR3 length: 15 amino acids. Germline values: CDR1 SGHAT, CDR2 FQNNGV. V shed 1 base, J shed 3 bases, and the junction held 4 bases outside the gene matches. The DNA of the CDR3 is TGTGCCAGCAGCTTAGGGCTAGCGGGGTACTACGAGCAGTACTTC. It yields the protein CASSLGLAGYYEQYF. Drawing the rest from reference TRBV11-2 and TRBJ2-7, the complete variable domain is EAGVAQSPRYKIIEKRQSVAFWCNPISGHATLYWYQQILGQGPKLLIQFQNNGVVDDSQLPKDRFSAERLKGVDSTLKIQPAKLEDSAVYLCASSLGLAGYYEQYFGPGTRLTVT.

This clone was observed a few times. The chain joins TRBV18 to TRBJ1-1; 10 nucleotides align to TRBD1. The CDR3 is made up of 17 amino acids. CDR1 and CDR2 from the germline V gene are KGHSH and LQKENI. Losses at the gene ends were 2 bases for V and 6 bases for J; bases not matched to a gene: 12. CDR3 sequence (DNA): TGTGCCAGCTCACCAGACAGGGGGCGGGTTATGGGCTCTGAAGCTTTCTTT. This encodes CASSPDRGRVMGSEAFF.

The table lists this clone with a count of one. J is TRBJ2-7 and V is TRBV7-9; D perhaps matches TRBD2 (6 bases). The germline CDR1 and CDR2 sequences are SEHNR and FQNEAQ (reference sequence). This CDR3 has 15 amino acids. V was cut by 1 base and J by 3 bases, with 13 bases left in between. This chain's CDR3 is CASSLETSVGYEQYF. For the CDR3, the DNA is TGTGCCAGCAGCTTAGAGACTAGTGTTGGCTACGAGCAGTACTTC.

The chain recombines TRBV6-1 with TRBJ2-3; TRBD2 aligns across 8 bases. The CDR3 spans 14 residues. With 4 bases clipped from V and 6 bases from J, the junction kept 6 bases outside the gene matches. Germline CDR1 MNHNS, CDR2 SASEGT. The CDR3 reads CASSGAGVADTQYF. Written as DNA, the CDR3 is TGTGCCAGCAGTGGAGCGGGAGTAGCGGATACGCAGTATTTT.

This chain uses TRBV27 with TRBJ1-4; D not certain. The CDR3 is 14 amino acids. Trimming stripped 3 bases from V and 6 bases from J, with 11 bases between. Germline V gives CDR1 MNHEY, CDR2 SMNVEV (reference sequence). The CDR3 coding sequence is TGTGCCAGCAGTTTCACTTGGTCGGATGAAAAACTGTTTTTT. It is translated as CASSFTWSDEKLFF.

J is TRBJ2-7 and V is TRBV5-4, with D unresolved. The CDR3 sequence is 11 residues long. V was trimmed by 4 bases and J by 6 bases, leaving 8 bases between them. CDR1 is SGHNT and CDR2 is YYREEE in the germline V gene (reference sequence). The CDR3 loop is CASSDLSEQYF. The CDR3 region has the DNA TGTGCCAGCAGCGACTTGTCCGAGCAGTACTTC.

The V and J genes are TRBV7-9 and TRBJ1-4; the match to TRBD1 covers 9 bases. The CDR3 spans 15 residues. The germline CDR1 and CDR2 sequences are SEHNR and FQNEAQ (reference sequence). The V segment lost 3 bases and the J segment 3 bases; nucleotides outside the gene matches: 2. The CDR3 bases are TGTGCCAGCAGCTTCACAGGGGGCGCTAATGAAAAACTGTTTTTT. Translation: CASSFTGGANEKLFF.

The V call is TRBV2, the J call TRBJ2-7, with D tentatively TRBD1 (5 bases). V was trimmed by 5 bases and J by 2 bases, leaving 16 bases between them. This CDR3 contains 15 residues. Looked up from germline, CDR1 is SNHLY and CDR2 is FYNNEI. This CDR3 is CASSSQGFWAYEQYF. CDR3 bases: TGTGCCAGCAGTTCTCAGGGTTTTTGGGCCTACGAGCAGTACTTC.

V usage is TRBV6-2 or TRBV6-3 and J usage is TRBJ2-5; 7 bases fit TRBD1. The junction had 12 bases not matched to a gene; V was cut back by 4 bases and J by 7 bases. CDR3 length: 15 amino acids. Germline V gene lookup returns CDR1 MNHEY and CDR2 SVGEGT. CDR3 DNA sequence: TGTGCCAGCAGTTTCTGGACAGGCCGAGTGGCGACCCAGTACTTC. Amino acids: CASSFWTGRVATQYF.

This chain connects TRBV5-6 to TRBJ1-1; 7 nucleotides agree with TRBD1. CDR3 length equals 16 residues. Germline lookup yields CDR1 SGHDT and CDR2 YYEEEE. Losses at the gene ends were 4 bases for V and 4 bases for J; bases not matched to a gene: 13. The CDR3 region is CASSPRRDQGGTEAFF. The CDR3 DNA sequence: TGTGCCAGCAGCCCAAGGAGGGACCAGGGGGGCACTGAAGCTTTCTTT. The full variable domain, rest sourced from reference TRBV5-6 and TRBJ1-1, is DAGVTQSPTHLIKTRGQQVTLRCSPKSGHDTVSWYQQALGQGPQFIFQYYEEEERQRGNFPDRFSGHQFPNYSSELNVNALLLGDSALYLCASSPRRDQGGTEAFFGQGTRLTVV.

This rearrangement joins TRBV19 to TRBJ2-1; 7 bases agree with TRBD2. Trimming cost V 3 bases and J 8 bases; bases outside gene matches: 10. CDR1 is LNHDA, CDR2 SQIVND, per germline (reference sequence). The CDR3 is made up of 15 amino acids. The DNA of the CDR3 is TGTGCCAGTAGTATCCAGCGGGGTACGGTCGATGAGCAGTTCTTC. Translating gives CASSIQRGTVDEQFF.

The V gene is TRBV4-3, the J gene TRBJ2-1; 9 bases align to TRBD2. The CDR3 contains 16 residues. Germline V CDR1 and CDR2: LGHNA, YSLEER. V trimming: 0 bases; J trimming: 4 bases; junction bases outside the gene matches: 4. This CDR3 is CASSQDPSGEYNEQFF. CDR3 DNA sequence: TGCGCCAGCAGCCAAGATCCTAGCGGGGAGTACAATGAGCAGTTCTTC.

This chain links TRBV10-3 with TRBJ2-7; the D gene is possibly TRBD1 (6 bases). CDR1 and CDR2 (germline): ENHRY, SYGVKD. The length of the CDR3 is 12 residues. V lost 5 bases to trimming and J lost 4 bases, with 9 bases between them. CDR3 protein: CAISPGQYEQYF. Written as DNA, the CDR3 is TGTGCCATCAGTCCGGGACAATACGAGCAGTACTTC.

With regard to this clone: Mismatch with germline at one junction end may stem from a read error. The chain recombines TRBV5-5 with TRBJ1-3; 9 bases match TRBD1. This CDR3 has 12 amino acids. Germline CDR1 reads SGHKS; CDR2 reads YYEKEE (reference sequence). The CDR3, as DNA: TGTGCCAGCAGCTTGGCCGGGACAGGGAATTGGTTT. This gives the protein CASSLAGTGNWF.

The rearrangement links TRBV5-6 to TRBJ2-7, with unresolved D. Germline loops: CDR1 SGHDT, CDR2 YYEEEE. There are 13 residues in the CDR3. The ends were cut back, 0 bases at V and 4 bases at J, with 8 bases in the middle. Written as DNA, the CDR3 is TGTGCCAGCAGCTTGGGCGTTAGTTACGAGCAGTACTTC. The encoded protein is CASSLGVSYEQYF.

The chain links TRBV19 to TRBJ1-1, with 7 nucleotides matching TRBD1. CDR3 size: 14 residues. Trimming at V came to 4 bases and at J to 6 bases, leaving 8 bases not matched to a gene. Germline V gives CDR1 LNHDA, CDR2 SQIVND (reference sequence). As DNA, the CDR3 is TGTGCCAGTAGTACCCGACAGGGATTCCCTGAAGCTTTCTTT. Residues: CASSTRQGFPEAFF.

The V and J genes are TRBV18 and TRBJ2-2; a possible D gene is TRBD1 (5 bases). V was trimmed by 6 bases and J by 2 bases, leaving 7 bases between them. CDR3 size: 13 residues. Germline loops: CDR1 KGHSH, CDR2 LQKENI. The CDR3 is CASSTVNTGELFF. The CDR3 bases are TGTGCCAGCTCGACAGTTAACACCGGGGAGCTGTTTTTT.

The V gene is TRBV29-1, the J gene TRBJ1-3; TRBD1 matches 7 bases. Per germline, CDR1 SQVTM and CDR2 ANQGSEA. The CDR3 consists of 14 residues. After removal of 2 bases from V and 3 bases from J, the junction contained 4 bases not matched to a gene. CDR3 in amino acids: CSVEIGGGGNTIYF. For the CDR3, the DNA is TGCAGCGTTGAAATAGGGGGCGGTGGAAACACCATATATTTT.

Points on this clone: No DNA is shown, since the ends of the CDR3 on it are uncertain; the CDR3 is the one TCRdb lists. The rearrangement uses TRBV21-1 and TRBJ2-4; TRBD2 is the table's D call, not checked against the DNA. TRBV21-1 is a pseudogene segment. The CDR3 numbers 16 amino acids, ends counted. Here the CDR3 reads CASSKVGQGTTDIQYF.

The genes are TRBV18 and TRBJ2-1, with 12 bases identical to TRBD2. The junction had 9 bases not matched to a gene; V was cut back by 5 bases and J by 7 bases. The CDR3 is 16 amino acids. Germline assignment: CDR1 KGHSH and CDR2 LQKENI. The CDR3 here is CASSSSSGGAGNEQFF. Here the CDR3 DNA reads TGTGCCAGCTCATCATCTAGCGGGGGGGCAGGTAATGAGCAGTTCTTC. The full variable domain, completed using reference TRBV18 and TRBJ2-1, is NAGVMQNPRHLVRRRGQEARLRCSPMKGHSHVYWYRQLPEEGLKFMVYLQKENIIDESGMPKERFSAEFPKEGPSILRIQQVVRGDSAAYFCASSSSSGGAGNEQFFGPGTRLTVL.

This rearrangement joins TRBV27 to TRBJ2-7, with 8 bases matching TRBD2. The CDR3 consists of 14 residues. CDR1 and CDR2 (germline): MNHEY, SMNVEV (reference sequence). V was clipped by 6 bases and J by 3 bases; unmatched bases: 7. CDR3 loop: CASRKREYDYEQYF. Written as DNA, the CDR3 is TGTGCCAGCAGGAAGCGGGAGTACGACTACGAGCAGTACTTC.

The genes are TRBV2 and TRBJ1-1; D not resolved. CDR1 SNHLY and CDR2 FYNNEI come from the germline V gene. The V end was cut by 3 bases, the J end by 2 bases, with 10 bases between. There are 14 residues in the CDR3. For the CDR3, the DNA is TGTGCCAGCAGTGACTTCCGGAGCAACACTGAAGCTTTCTTT. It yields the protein CASSDFRSNTEAFF. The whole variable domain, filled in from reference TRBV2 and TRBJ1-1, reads EPEVTQTPSHQVTQMGQEVILRCVPISNHLYFYWYRQILGQKVEFLVSFYNNEISEKSEIFDDQFSVERPDGSNFTLKIRSTKLEDSAMYFCASSDFRSNTEAFFGQGTRLTVV.

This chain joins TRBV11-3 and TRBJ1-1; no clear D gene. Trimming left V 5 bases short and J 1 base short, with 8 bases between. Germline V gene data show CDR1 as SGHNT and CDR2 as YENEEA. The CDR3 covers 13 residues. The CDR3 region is CASSKTPNTEAFF. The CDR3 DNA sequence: TGTGCCAGCAGCAAAACACCGAACACTGAAGCTTTCTTT.

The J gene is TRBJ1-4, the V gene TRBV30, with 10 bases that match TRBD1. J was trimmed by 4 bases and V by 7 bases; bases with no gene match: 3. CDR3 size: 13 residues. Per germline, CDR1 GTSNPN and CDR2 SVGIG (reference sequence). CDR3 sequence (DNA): TGTGCCTCACGGGACAGGGGTAATGAAAAACTGTTTTTT. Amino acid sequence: CASRDRGNEKLFF. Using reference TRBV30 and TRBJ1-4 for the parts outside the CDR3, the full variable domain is SQTIHQWPATLVQPVGSPLSLECTVEGTSNPNLYWYRQAAGRGLQLLFYSVGIGQISSEVPQNLSASRPQDRQFILSSKKLLLSDSGFYLCASRDRGNEKLFFGSGTQLSVL.

The DNA for the CDR3 is TGTGCCAGTAAGGGAGGGACCGGGGCCAACGTCCTGACTTTC. Protein: CASKGGTGANVLTF. J is TRBJ2-6 and V is TRBV19; 7 bases match TRBD2. Looked up from germline, CDR1 is LNHDA and CDR2 is SQIVND (reference sequence). The length of the CDR3 is 14 residues. V was pared by 7 bases and J by 4 bases, with 4 bases of the junction left unmatched.

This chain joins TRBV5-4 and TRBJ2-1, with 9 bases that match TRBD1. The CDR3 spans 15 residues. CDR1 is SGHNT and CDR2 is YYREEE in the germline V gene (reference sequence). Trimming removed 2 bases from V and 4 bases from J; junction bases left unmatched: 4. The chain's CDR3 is CASSFGTGLYNEQFF. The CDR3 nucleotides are TGTGCCAGCAGCTTCGGGACAGGGCTATACAATGAGCAGTTCTTC.

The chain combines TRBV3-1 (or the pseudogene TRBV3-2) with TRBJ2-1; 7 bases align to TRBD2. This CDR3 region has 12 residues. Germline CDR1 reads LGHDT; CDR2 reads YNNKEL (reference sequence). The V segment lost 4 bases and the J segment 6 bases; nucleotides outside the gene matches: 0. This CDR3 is CASSRGGNEQFF. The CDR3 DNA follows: TGTGCCAGCAGCCGGGGGGGCAATGAGCAGTTCTTC.